This T cell receptor (beta chain) was obtained from a study of blood T cell repertoires in COVID-19 (dated by TCRdb to 2018 to 2020). Turning to the overall study: The collaborator samples originated in the United States, Italy and Spain and spanned the acute and convalescent phases of COVID-19. The material from the prospective study consisted of cDNA or gDNA derived from T cells, B-cell-depleted T cells, or PBMCs. The dataset comprised deeply sampled blood TCRbeta repertoires from subjects exposed to, actively infected with, or recovered from COVID-19. The repertoires were released in a freely available public database intended as a resource for research on the immune response to SARS-CoV-2. Samples came from the ongoing ImmuneRACE study (first 160 participants) plus 1,254 subjects from 6 global collaborators. Sample metadata almost always included a de-identified subject ID, COVID-19 status, age in years and sex. Where HLA class I and class II types were available, the types were taken from metadata supplied by the sample provider, not from assay-based typing. The paper's findings and limits, for the study overall: The quantity of clinical and demographic metadata differed by source and by participant and was supplied without curation.

TCRbeta CDR3 regions were amplified from genomic DNA by means of the immunoSEQ Assay, a bias-controlled multiplex PCR. The paper's data handling went like this. The number of nucleated cells in each sample was estimated by amplification of reference gene primers within the assay. To quantify the absolute abundance of each unique TCRbeta CDR3 rearrangement, sequence reads were collapsed and filtered. For each sample, productive Simpson clonality was calculated by taking the square root of Simpson's diversity index across productive rearrangements. Here the immuneACCESS table is served through TCRdb, limited to in-frame sequences with V and J called. Missing clones are a known gap in these copies; in checked studies unresolved V genes cover under half, and the rest lacks a known reason. V and J calls plus clone size are reproduced from that table; the DNA served to infer D and trimming. Counted in this sample were 150,000 or so clones; around four fifths of them appeared once. The ten largest clones add up to approximately 8% of the sample.

The CDR3 contains 15 residues, cysteine and phenylalanine counted. The sequence is cut down to CDR3 DNA, 45 bases in frame from base 1. The germline V gene encodes CDR1 LGHNA and CDR2 YSLEER. The germline ends are 9 bases apart after V is trimmed by 0 bases and J by 0 bases. Participants in the prospective study were enrolled through a virtual design, were aged roughly 18 to 100 years, and lived in 24 United States geographic areas. Cohort assignment in the prospective study relied on participant-reported clinical history from a screening survey and a study questionnaire. Recovered participants in ImmuneRACE Cohort 3 were defined as having two consecutive negative NP/OP PCR tests, clearance from a healthcare professional, or resolution of symptoms. Each participant in the prospective study had whole blood, serum and a nasopharyngeal or oropharyngeal swab collected by mobile phlebotomists. Additional blood draws and questionnaires over an approximately two-month period could optionally be provided by prospective study participants. Prospective study blood samples were shipped either frozen or at room temperature before DNA extraction.

Regarding this clone: No cognate antigen has been identified for it. No much larger clone is present one base from it, and per-base qualities are unavailable.

This sequence was found in a woman aged 45-65 years who had recovered from COVID-19. The sample comprised PBMCs or T cells enriched from blood (not recorded which). In this chain, TRBV4-3 is recombined with TRBJ2-7, with no reliable assignment of the D segment. The bases read TGCGCCAGCAGCCAAGAGGTGGTTAGCTCCTACGAGCAGTACTTC. Translated, it reads CASSQEVVSSYEQYF.